This TCR beta chain was recovered during a study of T cell repertoires in cytomegalovirus infection. Comments on this clonotype: Its target is unknown.

One entry per CDR3 protein results from TCRdb running MiXCR on the reads. The table shows a few hundred thousand distinct CDR3 sequences, with roughly 43% occurring only once. V was pared by 5 bases and J by 6 bases, with 17 bases between. The CDR3 is 15 residues long. Sequences were derived from cultured PBMCs, sampled from culture after CMV antigen stimulation. The clonotype comes from a human donor in good health (CMV status not recorded). Some clones in this sample may be carry-over from other donors' samples. V and J are TRBV12-3 or TRBV12-4 and TRBJ2-1, with D perhaps TRBD2 (6 bases). The CDR3 here is CASSHRQGLPNEQFF. The CDR3 DNA follows: TGTGCCAGCAGTCACCGCCAGGGACTCCCCAATGAGCAGTTCTTC.